This TCR beta chain originates from a study of beta chain features in type 1 diabetes. The purity of all sorted populations exceeded 98%. Germline CDR1 KGHSH, CDR2 LQKENI. The CDR3 contains 15 residues. Between the trimmed V and J ends, which lost 2 bases and 3 bases, there was a span of 11 bases. TCRB transcripts that were expressed got sequenced, as all of the isolated RNA had been reverse transcribed. The method was immunoSEQ multiplex PCR; TCRdb's version includes in-frame clones alone and lacks a portion of them. The table shows around 500,000 clones, with 11% occurring only once. The J gene is TRBJ2-1, the V gene TRBV18, with D possibly TRBD1 on 6 matching bases. The source material was naive CD4+ T cells from blood. The TCR sequence derives from a woman aged 18-30 years in good health. CDR3 amino acids: CASSPSRGDYNEQFF. DNA for the CDR3: TGTGCCAGCTCACCAAGCAGGGGAGACTACAATGAGCAGTTCTTC.